Shown below are 3 T cell receptor beta chains from a single sample sequenced in a study of T-cell reconstitution after alpha-beta-depleted transplantation in children. Construction of the TCRbeta library involved unique molecular identifiers. From the PCR reads, TCRdb called clonotypes with MiXCR, one entry per CDR3 protein. The sample comprises about 500,000 distinct CDR3 sequences, roughly 33% of which are singletons, and more than 2% rests with the top ten. The starting material was PBMCs from the stem cell graft donor, obtained from the stem cell graft. These receptors originate from a human donor who donated a stem cell graft to a child with aplastic anemia.

V is TRBV2 and J is TRBJ2-5; 10 positions agree with TRBD2. Germline-derived CDR1 and CDR2 are SNHLY and FYNNEI. The CDR3 runs 17 residues. J lost 1 base, V lost 2 bases, and 7 bases had no gene match. Here the CDR3 DNA reads TGTGCCAGCAGTGAATTCGGTAGCGGGAGGCGCCAAGAGACCCAGTACTTC. Translating it yields CASSEFGSGRRQETQYF.

The table lists this clonotype with a few counts. The rearrangement joins TRBV6-2 or TRBV6-3 to TRBJ2-1, with a tentative D call TRBD2 (5 bases). Trimming removed 3 bases at V and 1 base at J, with 10 bases between. CDR3 size: 15 residues. CDR1 is MNHEY and CDR2 is SVGEGT in the germline V gene. The CDR3 region is CASSYKLGSYNEQFF. Here the CDR3 DNA reads TGTGCCAGCAGTTATAAACTAGGGTCCTACAATGAGCAGTTCTTC.

In this sample, this clonotype turned up a few times. V and J are TRBV20-1 and TRBJ2-7, with 7 bases identical to TRBD2. There are 16 residues in the CDR3. Germline loops: CDR1 DFQATT, CDR2 SNEGSKA (reference sequence). Trimming at V came to 4 bases and at J to 4 bases, leaving 16 bases not matched to a gene. CDR3 protein: CSAIPVAGATIYEQYF. The CDR3 nucleotides are TGCAGTGCTATTCCTGTGGCGGGAGCTACGATTTACGAGCAGTACTTC.